Listed below are T cell receptor beta chains from one sample, sequenced in a study of cytomegalovirus exposure and HLA in healthy donors. TCRdb keeps only in-frame clones here, not all; method: immunoSEQ multiplex PCR. Among around 170,000 clones, less than 85% were seen once, and the ten largest hold roughly 15%. Sequenced sample: PBMCs. The source of these receptors is a man younger than 35 in good health and CMV-seropositive. The CDR3 runs from the conserved cysteine through the conserved F or W. Fields, in order: D gene, clone size, V gene, J gene, CDR3 DNA, CDR3 protein. D genes are given only for firm matches. Clone size is shown for a subset of rows, as once, few, many or a class of expanded clone.

d_gene: TRBD1
abundance: NA
v_gene: TRBV30
j_gene: TRBJ1-2
CDR3nt: TGTGCCTGGAGTCGGGACAGCTATGGCTACACCTTC
CDR3aa: CAWSRDSYGYTF

d_gene: NA
abundance: NA
v_gene: TRBV2
j_gene: TRBJ2-1
CDR3nt: TGTGCCAGCAGGGATACCGGGCCCAGGGTTGGTGAGCAGTTCTTC
CDR3aa: CASRDTGPRVGEQFF

d_gene: TRBD1
abundance: NA
v_gene: TRBV28
j_gene: TRBJ1-2
CDR3nt: TGTGCCAGCAGGACCGGGACAGGGGGCTACTATGGCTACACCTTC
CDR3aa: CASRTGTGGYYGYTF

d_gene: NA
abundance: NA
v_gene: TRBV5-4
j_gene: TRBJ2-5
CDR3nt: TGTGCCAGCAGCTCGGCTACAGGGCAAGAGACCCAGTACTTC
CDR3aa: CASSSATGQETQYF

d_gene: TRBD1
abundance: NA
v_gene: TRBV5-6
j_gene: TRBJ1-2
CDR3nt: TGTGCCAGCAGCTCATGGGACAGGGAACGAGGCTACACCTTC
CDR3aa: CASSSWDRERGYTF

d_gene: TRBD1
abundance: NA
v_gene: TRBV2
j_gene: TRBJ1-1
CDR3nt: TGTGCCAGCAGCCCCCGGACAGGGGGCTCCTTGGCTTTCTTT
CDR3aa: CASSPRTGGSLAFF

d_gene: NA
abundance: NA
v_gene: TRBV6-1
j_gene: TRBJ1-5
CDR3nt: TGTGCCAGCAGTGAAGGGGCTCCTAGGGGACAACAGCCCCAGCATTTT
CDR3aa: CASSEGAPRGQQPQHF

d_gene: NA
abundance: NA
v_gene: TRBV6-5
j_gene: TRBJ2-3
CDR3nt: TGTGCCAGCAGTCCAACGGGAGCATACACAGATACGCAGTATTTT
CDR3aa: CASSPTGAYTDTQYF

d_gene: TRBD2
abundance: NA
v_gene: TRBV30
j_gene: TRBJ2-1
CDR3nt: TGTGCCTGGAGTCCCGGGGGGGCCAGGCAGTTCTTC
CDR3aa: CAWSPGGARQFF

d_gene: TRBD2
abundance: NA
v_gene: TRBV7-9
j_gene: TRBJ2-5
CDR3nt: TGTGCCAGCAGTTCTCCGACTAGCGGAATCCAAGAGACCCAGTACTTC
CDR3aa: CASSSPTSGIQETQYF

d_gene: TRBD1
abundance: NA
v_gene: TRBV5-8
j_gene: TRBJ1-2
CDR3nt: TGTGCCAGCAGCGAACAGGGGTATGGCTACACCTTC
CDR3aa: CASSEQGYGYTF

d_gene: TRBD2
abundance: NA
v_gene: TRBV2
j_gene: TRBJ2-1
CDR3nt: TGTGCCAGCAGCAAACTAGCGGGGGGGATCGATGAGCAGTTCTTC
CDR3aa: CASSKLAGGIDEQFF

d_gene: TRBD1
abundance: NA
v_gene: TRBV2
j_gene: TRBJ1-3
CDR3nt: TGTGCCAGCAGTGTAGGGACAGATATCTTCTCTGGAAACACCATATATTTT
CDR3aa: CASSVGTDIFSGNTIYF

d_gene: NA
abundance: NA
v_gene: TRBV6-6
j_gene: TRBJ2-3
CDR3nt: TGTGCCAGCAGTTACCCACAGTCTAGCACAGATACGCAGTATTTT
CDR3aa: CASSYPQSSTDTQYF

d_gene: TRBD1
abundance: NA
v_gene: TRBV6-5
j_gene: TRBJ1-2
CDR3nt: TGTGCCAGCAGTTACTCCCAGGGGGCGGTCTATGGCTACACCTTC
CDR3aa: CASSYSQGAVYGYTF

d_gene: NA
abundance: NA
v_gene: TRBV5-8
j_gene: TRBJ1-6
CDR3nt: TGTGCCAGCAGCCGGGGGGGGGTTAGCAATTCACCCCTCCACTTT
CDR3aa: CASSRGGVSNSPLHF

d_gene: TRBD2
abundance: NA
v_gene: TRBV28
j_gene: TRBJ2-2
CDR3nt: TGTGCCAGCAGTTTTGCGGGGGGGGCCAACACCGGGGAGCTGTTTTTT
CDR3aa: CASSFAGGANTGELFF

d_gene: TRBD1
abundance: NA
v_gene: TRBV18
j_gene: TRBJ2-1
CDR3nt: TGTGCCAGCTCACCCTCTGGGACAGGGAACGTGATCCCTGAGCAGTTCTTC
CDR3aa: CASSPSGTGNVIPEQFF

d_gene: NA
abundance: NA
v_gene: TRBV6-5
j_gene: TRBJ2-3
CDR3nt: TGTGCCAGCAGTTTAATAACACCCACAGATACGCAGTATTTT
CDR3aa: CASSLITPTDTQYF

d_gene: TRBD2
abundance: NA
v_gene: TRBV2
j_gene: TRBJ2-1
CDR3nt: TGTGCCAGCAGTGATCTAGCTGGGGGGGCCTACAATGAGCAGTTCTTC
CDR3aa: CASSDLAGGAYNEQFF

d_gene: TRBD1
abundance: NA
v_gene: TRBV30
j_gene: TRBJ2-1
CDR3nt: TGTGCCTGGAGTTTGACAGGGTTCGATGAGCAGTTCTTC
CDR3aa: CAWSLTGFDEQFF

d_gene: TRBD1
abundance: NA
v_gene: TRBV2
j_gene: TRBJ1-2
CDR3nt: TGTGCCAGCAGTGTCTTAGGGGGCGGGGATGGCTACACCTTC
CDR3aa: CASSVLGGGDGYTF

d_gene: TRBD2
abundance: once
v_gene: TRBV27
j_gene: TRBJ2-2
CDR3nt: TGTGCCAGCAGCTCCGGGGGGGGCGTCGGGGAGCTGTTTTTT
CDR3aa: CASSSGGGVGELFF

d_gene: NA
abundance: NA
v_gene: TRBV7-2
j_gene: TRBJ1-5
CDR3nt: TGTGCCAGCAGCTTTAATAATCAGCCCCAGCATTTT
CDR3aa: CASSFNNQPQHF

d_gene: NA
abundance: once
v_gene: TRBV4-1
j_gene: TRBJ1-4
CDR3nt: TGCGCCAGCAGCCAACCCCCCATGACTAATGAAAAACTGTTTTTT
CDR3aa: CASSQPPMTNEKLFF

d_gene: TRBD1
abundance: NA
v_gene: TRBV7-9
j_gene: TRBJ1-1
CDR3nt: TGTGCCAGCAGCTTAGCGTCAGGGGGGACTGAAGCTTTCTTT
CDR3aa: CASSLASGGTEAFF

d_gene: NA
abundance: NA
v_gene: TRBV5-5
j_gene: TRBJ1-2
CDR3nt: TGTGCCAGCAGCTTGTACGGGGATGGCTACACCTTC
CDR3aa: CASSLYGDGYTF

d_gene: TRBD1
abundance: NA
v_gene: TRBV5-1
j_gene: TRBJ2-1
CDR3nt: TGCGCCAGCAGCACCACAGGGGTCTCCTACAATGAGCAGTTCTTC
CDR3aa: CASSTTGVSYNEQFF

d_gene: TRBD1
abundance: NA
v_gene: TRBV6-5
j_gene: TRBJ1-1
CDR3nt: TGTGCCAGATGGGAGACAGGGGGAGTGAACACTGAAGCTTTCTTT
CDR3aa: CARWETGGVNTEAFF

d_gene: NA
abundance: NA
v_gene: TRBV5-6
j_gene: TRBJ2-7
CDR3nt: TGTGCCAGCAGCTATAGAACAGGGTCTGAGCAGTACTTC
CDR3aa: CASSYRTGSEQYF

d_gene: TRBD1
abundance: NA
v_gene: TRBV5-4
j_gene: TRBJ2-7
CDR3nt: TGTGCCAGCAGCCCAGGACAGGGAGACTACGAGCAGTACTTC
CDR3aa: CASSPGQGDYEQYF

d_gene: NA
abundance: few
v_gene: TRBV28
j_gene: TRBJ2-5
CDR3nt: TGTGCCAGCAGTCCCCAGGTGCGTGAGACCCAGTACTTC
CDR3aa: CASSPQVRETQYF

d_gene: TRBD2
abundance: NA
v_gene: TRBV30
j_gene: TRBJ2-1
CDR3nt: TGTGCCTGGAGGGGCGGGGGGGACTACAATGAGCAGTTCTTC
CDR3aa: CAWRGGGDYNEQFF

d_gene: TRBD2
abundance: NA
v_gene: TRBV7-2
j_gene: TRBJ2-1
CDR3nt: TGTGCCAGCAGCCCACTAGCGGGCGGTAATATTGAGCAGTTCTTC
CDR3aa: CASSPLAGGNIEQFF

d_gene: TRBD2
abundance: NA
v_gene: TRBV28
j_gene: TRBJ2-1
CDR3nt: TGTGCCAGCAGTCACGACCGGGAGGGGGTCTGGAATGAGCAGTTCTTC
CDR3aa: CASSHDREGVWNEQFF

d_gene: NA
abundance: NA
v_gene: TRBV5-6
j_gene: TRBJ1-2
CDR3nt: TGTGCCAGCAGGGGGGGGCTTAACTATGGCTACACCTTC
CDR3aa: CASRGGLNYGYTF

d_gene: TRBD1
abundance: NA
v_gene: TRBV28
j_gene: TRBJ2-5
CDR3nt: TGTGCCACCCTCACCGGGACAGCTCAAGAGACCCAGTACTTC
CDR3aa: CATLTGTAQETQYF

d_gene: TRBD1
abundance: few
v_gene: TRBV7-2
j_gene: TRBJ1-2
CDR3nt: TGTGCCAGCAGCCCCGGGACAGGCCAGAACTATGGCTACACCTTC
CDR3aa: CASSPGTGQNYGYTF

d_gene: NA
abundance: NA
v_gene: TRBV2
j_gene: TRBJ2-2
CDR3nt: TGTGCCTCTACCGGGACATCGAGGACCGGGGAGCTGTTTTTT
CDR3aa: CASTGTSRTGELFF

d_gene: TRBD2
abundance: NA
v_gene: TRBV5-1
j_gene: TRBJ2-1
CDR3nt: TGCGCCAGCAGCTTTAGCGGGACCTACAATGAGCAGTTCTTC
CDR3aa: CASSFSGTYNEQFF

d_gene: TRBD2
abundance: NA
v_gene: TRBV11-2
j_gene: TRBJ2-3
CDR3nt: TGTGCCAGCGGCGGGAGGGTCACAGATACGCAGTATTTT
CDR3aa: CASGGRVTDTQYF

d_gene: TRBD1
abundance: NA
v_gene: TRBV6-5
j_gene: TRBJ1-4
CDR3nt: TGTGCCAGCAGTTACTCGACAGGGACCAGGGGTGAAAAACTGTTTTTT
CDR3aa: CASSYSTGTRGEKLFF

d_gene: NA
abundance: NA
v_gene: TRBV5-4
j_gene: TRBJ2-7
CDR3nt: TGTGCCAGCAGCTTGGGTCGGTCCACCTCCTACGAGCAGTACTTC
CDR3aa: CASSLGRSTSYEQYF

d_gene: TRBD2
abundance: NA
v_gene: TRBV11-2
j_gene: TRBJ2-7
CDR3nt: TGTGCCAGCAGCTTAGGGCGGGGGGTCTACGAGCAGTACTTC
CDR3aa: CASSLGRGVYEQYF

d_gene: NA
abundance: NA
v_gene: TRBV19
j_gene: TRBJ2-5
CDR3nt: TGTGCCAGTAGTAGCTATAGCGGGACCCAGTACTTC
CDR3aa: CASSSYSGTQYF